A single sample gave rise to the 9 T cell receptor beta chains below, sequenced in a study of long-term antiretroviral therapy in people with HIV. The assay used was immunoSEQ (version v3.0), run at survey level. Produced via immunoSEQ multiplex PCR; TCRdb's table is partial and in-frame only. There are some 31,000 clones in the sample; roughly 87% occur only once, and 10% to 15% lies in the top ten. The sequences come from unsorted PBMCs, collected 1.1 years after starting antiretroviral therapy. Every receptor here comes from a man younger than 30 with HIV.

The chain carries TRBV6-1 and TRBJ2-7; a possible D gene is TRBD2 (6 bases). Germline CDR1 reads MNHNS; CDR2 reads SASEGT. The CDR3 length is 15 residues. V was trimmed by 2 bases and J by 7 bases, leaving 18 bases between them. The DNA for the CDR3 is TGTGCCAGCAGTGAATTTGCCCCGGGAGACTATGAGCAGTACTTC. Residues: CASSEFAPGDYEQYF.

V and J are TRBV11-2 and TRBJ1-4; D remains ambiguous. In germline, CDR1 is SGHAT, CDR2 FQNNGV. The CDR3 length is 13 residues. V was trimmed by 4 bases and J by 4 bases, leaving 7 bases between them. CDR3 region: CASSWAINEKLFF. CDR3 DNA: TGTGCCAGCAGCTGGGCCATTAATGAAAAACTGTTTTTT.

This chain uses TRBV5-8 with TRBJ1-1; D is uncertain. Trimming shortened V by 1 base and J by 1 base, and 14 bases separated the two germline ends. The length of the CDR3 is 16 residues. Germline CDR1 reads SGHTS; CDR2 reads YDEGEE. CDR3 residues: CASSLPTSRKNTEAFF. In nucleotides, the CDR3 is TGTGCCAGCAGCTTGCCTACCAGTAGGAAGAACACTGAAGCTTTCTTT. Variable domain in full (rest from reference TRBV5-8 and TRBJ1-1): EAGVTQSPTHLIKTRGQQATLRCSPISGHTSVYWYQQALGLGLQFLLWYDEGEERNRGNFPPRFSGRQFPNYSSELNVNALELEDSALYLCASSLPTSRKNTEAFFGQGTRLTVV.

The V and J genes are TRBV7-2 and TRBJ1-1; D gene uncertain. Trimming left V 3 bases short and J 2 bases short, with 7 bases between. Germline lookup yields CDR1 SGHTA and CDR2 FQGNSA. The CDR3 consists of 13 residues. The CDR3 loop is CASSFNGNTEAFF. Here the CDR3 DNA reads TGTGCCAGCAGCTTCAACGGAAACACTGAAGCTTTCTTT. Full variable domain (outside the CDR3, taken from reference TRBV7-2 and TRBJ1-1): GAGVSQSPSNKVTEKGKDVELRCDPISGHTALYWYRQSLGQGLEFLIYFQGNSAPDKSGLPSDRFSAERTGGSVSTLTIQRTQQEDSAVYLCASSFNGNTEAFFGQGTRLTVV.

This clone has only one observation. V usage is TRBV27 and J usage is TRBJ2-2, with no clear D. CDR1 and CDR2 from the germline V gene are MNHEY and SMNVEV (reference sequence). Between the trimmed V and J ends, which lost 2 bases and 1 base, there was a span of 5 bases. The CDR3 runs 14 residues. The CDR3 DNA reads TGTGCCAGCAGTTTACAGAGGAACACCGGGGAGCTGTTTTTT. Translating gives CASSLQRNTGELFF.

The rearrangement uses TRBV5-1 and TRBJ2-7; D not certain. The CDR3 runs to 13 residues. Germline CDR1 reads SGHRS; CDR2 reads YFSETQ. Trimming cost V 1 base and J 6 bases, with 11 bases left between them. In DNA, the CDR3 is TGCGCCAGCAGCTTGATGCCCGCGTCCGAGCAGTACTTC. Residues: CASSLMPASEQYF. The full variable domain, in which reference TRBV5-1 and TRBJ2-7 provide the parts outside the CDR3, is KAGVTQTPRYLIKTRGQQVTLSCSPISGHRSVSWYQQTPGQGLQFLFEYFSETQRNKGNFPGRFSGRQFSNSRSEMNVSTLELGDSALYLCASSLMPASEQYFGPGTRLTVT.

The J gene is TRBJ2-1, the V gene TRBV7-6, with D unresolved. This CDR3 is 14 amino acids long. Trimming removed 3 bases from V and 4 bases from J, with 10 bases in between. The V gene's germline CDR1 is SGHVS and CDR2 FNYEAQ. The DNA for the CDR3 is TGTGCCAGCAGCTTTTTAGCAGATTACAATGAGCAGTTCTTC. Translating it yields CASSFLADYNEQFF.

Here the CDR3 DNA reads TGTGCCAGCAGCGCCTGGGGCGTTCACGAGACCCAGTACTTC. This sequence encodes CASSAWGVHETQYF. The V call is TRBV6-5, the J call TRBJ2-5, with D perhaps matching TRBD1 (5 bases). This CDR3 comprises 14 residues. The V gene lost 6 bases and the J gene lost 5 bases, with 16 bases spanning the gap. The germline CDR1 and CDR2 sequences are MNHEY and SVGAGI.

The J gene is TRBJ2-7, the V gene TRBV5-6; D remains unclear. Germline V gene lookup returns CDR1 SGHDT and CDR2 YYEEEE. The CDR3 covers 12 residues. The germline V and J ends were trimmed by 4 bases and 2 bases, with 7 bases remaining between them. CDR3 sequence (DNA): TGTGCCAGCAGCATCGGACCCTACGAGCAGTACTTC. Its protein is CASSIGPYEQYF.